Listed here are 11 T cell receptor beta chains from one sample, sequenced in a study of cytomegalovirus exposure and HLA in healthy donors. Data came from immunoSEQ multiplex PCR; TCRdb stores just in-frame clones and leaves some out. The table includes 300,000 to 400,000 clones, roughly 89% detected once. The sequencing sample was made of PBMCs. The receptors stem from a woman between 18 and 30 years old in good health and CMV-seronegative.

This clone has only one observation. V usage is TRBV6-1 and J usage is TRBJ1-1, with D possibly matching TRBD1 (6 bases). CDR1 is MNHNS, CDR2 SASEGT, per germline. V was cut by 9 bases and J by 0 bases, with 11 bases left in between. The CDR3 is 13 residues long. The DNA for the CDR3 is TGTGCCAGTAAAGGACAGATGAACACTGAAGCTTTCTTT. Encoded protein: CASKGQMNTEAFF.

The chain joins TRBV6-1 to TRBJ2-7; tentative D call: TRBD1 (6 bases). CDR3 length: 15 amino acids. V was trimmed by 3 bases and J by 4 bases, leaving 16 bases between them. Germline V CDR1 and CDR2: MNHNS, SASEGT. The CDR3 DNA is TGTGCCAGCAGTGACAGGGGTCGATCTATATACGAGCAGTACTTC. Amino acid sequence: CASSDRGRSIYEQYF.

This rearrangement joins TRBV30 to TRBJ2-7; maybe TRBD2 (5 bases). V lost 6 bases, J lost 5 bases, and 17 bases lay in between. CDR1 is GTSNPN and CDR2 is SVGIG in the germline V gene (reference sequence). The CDR3 extends over 13 amino acids. DNA of the CDR3: TGTGCCTGCTCCCCCCTAGCTCGTAACGAGCAGTACTTC. Its translation is CACSPLARNEQYF.

This clone was detected many times. The chain recombines TRBV13 with TRBJ2-1; D remains unclear. Germline V CDR1 and CDR2: PRHDT, FYEKMQ (reference sequence). V dropped 4 bases and J dropped 6 bases, with 16 bases sitting between them. The CDR3 consists of 15 residues. The CDR3 DNA reads TGTGCCAGCAGCTCCCGGCTACCTCCGGGCAATGAGCAGTTCTTC. It translates to CASSSRLPPGNEQFF.

J is TRBJ2-1 and V is TRBV28; the D gene is possibly TRBD1 (7 bases). The germline gives CDR1 MDHEN, CDR2 SYDVKM. This CDR3 region has 12 residues. The V gene lost 8 bases and the J gene lost 13 bases, with 18 bases spanning the gap. CDR3 sequence reads: CASPTPQGGQFF. CDR3 sequence (DNA): TGTGCCAGCCCAACGCCCCAGGGGGGTCAGTTCTTC.

V and J are TRBV4-2 and TRBJ2-1, with a weak D call TRBD2 (6 bases). CDR1 LGHNA and CDR2 YNFKEQ come from the germline V gene. V was trimmed by 0 bases and J by 6 bases, leaving 18 bases between them. This CDR3 spans 17 amino acids. CDR3 residues: CASSQDARLVIGNEQFF. CDR3 sequence (DNA): TGTGCCAGCAGCCAAGACGCCCGACTAGTAATCGGCAATGAGCAGTTCTTC.

V is TRBV28 and J is TRBJ2-3; no clear D gene. V lost 7 bases to trimming and J lost 0 bases, with 14 bases between them. Germline V CDR1 and CDR2: MDHEN, SYDVKM. This CDR3 region has 15 residues. CDR3 protein: CASNPTPYSTDTQYF. The DNA for the CDR3 is TGTGCCAGCAATCCTACTCCTTATAGCACAGATACGCAGTATTTT.

The CDR3 bases are TGTGCCAGCAGTTACGGTGGCGGGAGGTACAATGATGAGCAGTTCTTC. Encoded protein: CASSYGGGRYNDEQFF. This chain joins TRBV6-5 and TRBJ2-1; 8 bases map to TRBD2. This CDR3 contains 16 residues. CDR1 and CDR2 from the germline V gene are MNHEY and SVGAGI. The V gene end was trimmed by 2 bases and the J gene end by 8 bases; junction bases not matched to a gene: 11.

V usage is TRBV2 and J usage is TRBJ1-4; possible D gene TRBD1, 5 bases. The V gene's germline CDR1 is SNHLY and CDR2 FYNNEI. The CDR3 sequence is 14 residues long. V lost 1 base and J 8 bases, leaving 11 bases between the germline ends. The CDR3 spells CASSEGGEGEKLFF. Written as DNA, the CDR3 is TGTGCCAGCAGTGAAGGCGGGGAGGGGGAAAAACTGTTTTTT. Filled out from reference TRBV2 and TRBJ1-4, the complete variable domain reads EPEVTQTPSHQVTQMGQEVILRCVPISNHLYFYWYRQILGQKVEFLVSFYNNEISEKSEIFDDQFSVERPDGSNFTLKIRSTKLEDSAMYFCASSEGGEGEKLFFGSGTQLSVL.

The V call is TRBV18, the J call TRBJ1-1; TRBD1 might be the D (6 bases). Trimming left V 0 bases short and J 5 bases short, with 13 bases between. Germline V gene lookup returns CDR1 KGHSH and CDR2 LQKENI. This CDR3 is built from 15 residues. The CDR3 nucleotides read TGTGCCAGCTCACCACCGCAGGGACAAAGGACTGAAGCTTTCTTT. This codes for CASSPPQGQRTEAFF.

The chain links TRBV4-1 to TRBJ2-2, with TRBD2 identical over 7 bases. Per the germline V gene, CDR1 is MGHRA and CDR2 is YSYEKL. CDR3 length: 15 residues. Losses at the gene ends were 1 base for V and 4 bases for J; bases not matched to a gene: 3. Here the CDR3 reads CASSQGRLATGELFF. The CDR3 DNA is TGCGCCAGCAGCCAAGGTAGACTAGCCACCGGGGAGCTGTTTTTT.